The clone carrying this TCR beta chain occurred a few times. This sample was taken from a study of blood T cell repertoires in COVID-19. Study-wide context: Samples taken during acute and convalescent COVID-19 were collected in the United States, Italy and Spain. Sources were T cells, B-cell-depleted T cells, or PBMCs; the material itself was cDNA or gDNA.

Per the original methods: Reference gene primer amplification in the assay estimated nucleated cell counts. Clones were sequenced by immunoSEQ multiplex PCR, and TCRdb holds only the in-frame ones, with some missing. V, J and clone size are those of that table, while D and trimming were read from the DNA. The sample shows around 230,000 clones, roughly 85% of them seen only once. The CDR3 is 17 residues long. Trimming took off 0 bases at V and 0 bases at J, with 9 bases between the two ends. The germline V gene encodes CDR1 LGHNA and CDR2 YSLEER. Followed over time, Seattle patients had been enrolled while infection was active.

The receptor's source is a man aged 50 or older with COVID-19, enrolled during active disease. J is TRBJ1-6 and V is TRBV4-3; D is undetermined. Specimen: peripheral blood. This CDR3 reads CASSQEWRSSYNSPLHF. CDR3 in DNA: TGCGCCAGCAGCCAAGAGTGGAGGAGCTCCTATAATTCACCCCTCCACTTT.